This T cell receptor (beta chain) was sequenced in a study of blood T cell repertoires in COVID-19. Study information: Whether acute or convalescent, the COVID-19 samples came from the United States, Italy and Spain.

Clones were read by immunoSEQ multiplex PCR, and TCRdb kept only the in-frame ones, dropping some. Of about 230,000 clones in the sample, roughly 84% were seen once. Germline V gives CDR1 SQVTM, CDR2 ANQGSEA. The CDR3 contains 14 residues. Deletions cut 4 bases from V and 6 bases from J, with 18 bases between. The source is a man aged 40-50 years with acute or convalescent COVID-19. The chain has TRBV29-1 and TRBJ1-2; D unresolved. Sequencing was done on a sample of peripheral blood. The CDR3 loop is CSVVESRRMNGYTF. For the CDR3, the DNA is TGCAGCGTTGTAGAGAGCAGGAGGATGAATGGCTACACCTTC.